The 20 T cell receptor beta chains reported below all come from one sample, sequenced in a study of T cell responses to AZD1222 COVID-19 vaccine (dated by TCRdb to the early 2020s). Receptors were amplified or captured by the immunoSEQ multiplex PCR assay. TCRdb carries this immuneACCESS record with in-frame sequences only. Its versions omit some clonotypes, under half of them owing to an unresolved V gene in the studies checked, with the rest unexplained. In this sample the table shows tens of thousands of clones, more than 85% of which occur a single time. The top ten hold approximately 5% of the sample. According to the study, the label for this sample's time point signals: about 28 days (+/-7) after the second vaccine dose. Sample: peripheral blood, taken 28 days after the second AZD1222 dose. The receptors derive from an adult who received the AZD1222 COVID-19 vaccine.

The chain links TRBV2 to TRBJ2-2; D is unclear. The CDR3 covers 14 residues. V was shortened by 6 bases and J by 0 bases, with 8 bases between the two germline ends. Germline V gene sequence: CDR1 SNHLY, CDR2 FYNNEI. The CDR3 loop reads CASSPAANTGELFF. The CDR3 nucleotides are TGTGCCAGCAGCCCTGCCGCGAACACCGGGGAGCTGTTTTTT.

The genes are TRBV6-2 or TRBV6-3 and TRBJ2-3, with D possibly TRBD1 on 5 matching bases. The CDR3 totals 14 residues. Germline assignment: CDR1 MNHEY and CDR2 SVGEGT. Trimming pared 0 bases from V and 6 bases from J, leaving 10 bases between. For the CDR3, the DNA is TGTGCCAGCAGTTACTCAGGGGCTGGGGATACGCAGTATTTT. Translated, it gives CASSYSGAGDTQYF.

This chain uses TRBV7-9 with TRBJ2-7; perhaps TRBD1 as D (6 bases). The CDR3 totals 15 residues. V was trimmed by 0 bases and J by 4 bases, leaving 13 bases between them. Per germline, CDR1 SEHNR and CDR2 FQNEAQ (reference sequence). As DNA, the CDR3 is TGTGCCAGCAGCTTAGCTGGCAGGGGCCAGTACGAGCAGTACTTC. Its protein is CASSLAGRGQYEQYF. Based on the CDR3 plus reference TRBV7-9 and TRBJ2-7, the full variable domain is DTGVSQNPRHKITKRGQNVTFRCDPISEHNRLYWYRQTLGQGPEFLTYFQNEAQLEKSRLLSDRFSAERPKGSFSTLEIQRTEQGDSAMYLCASSLAGRGQYEQYFGPGTRLTVT.

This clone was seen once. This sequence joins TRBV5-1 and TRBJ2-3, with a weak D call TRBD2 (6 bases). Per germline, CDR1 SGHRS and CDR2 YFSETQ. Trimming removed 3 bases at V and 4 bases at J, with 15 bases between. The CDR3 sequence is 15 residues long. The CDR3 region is CASSSFSGAPDTQYF. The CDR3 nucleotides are TGCGCCAGCAGCTCTTTTAGCGGCGCTCCAGATACGCAGTATTTT.

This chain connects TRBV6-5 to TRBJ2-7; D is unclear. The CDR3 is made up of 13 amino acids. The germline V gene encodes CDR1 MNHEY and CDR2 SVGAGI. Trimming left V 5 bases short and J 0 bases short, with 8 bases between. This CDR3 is CASSRPTSYEQYF. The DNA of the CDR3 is TGTGCCAGCAGTCGACCGACCTCCTACGAGCAGTACTTC.

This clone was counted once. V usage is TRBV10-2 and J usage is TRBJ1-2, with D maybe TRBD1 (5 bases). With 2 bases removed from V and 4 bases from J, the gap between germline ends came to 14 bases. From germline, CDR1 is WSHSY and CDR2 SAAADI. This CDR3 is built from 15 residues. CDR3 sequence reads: CASSEARGVGYGYTF. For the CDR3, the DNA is TGCGCCAGCAGTGAGGCCCGGGGGGTCGGCTATGGCTACACCTTC.

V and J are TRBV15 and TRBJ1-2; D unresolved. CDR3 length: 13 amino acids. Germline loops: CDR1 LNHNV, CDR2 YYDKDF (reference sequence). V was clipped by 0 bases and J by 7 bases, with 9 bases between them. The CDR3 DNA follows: TGTGCCACCAGCAGAGATCGGGTCGGTGGCTACACCTTC. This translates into CATSRDRVGGYTF.

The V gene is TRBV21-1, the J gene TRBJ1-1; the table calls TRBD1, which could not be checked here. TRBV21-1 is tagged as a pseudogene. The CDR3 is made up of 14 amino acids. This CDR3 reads CASSKYQGNTEAFF. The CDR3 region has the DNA TGTGCCAGCAGCAAGTACCAGGGTAACACTGAAGCTTTCTTT.

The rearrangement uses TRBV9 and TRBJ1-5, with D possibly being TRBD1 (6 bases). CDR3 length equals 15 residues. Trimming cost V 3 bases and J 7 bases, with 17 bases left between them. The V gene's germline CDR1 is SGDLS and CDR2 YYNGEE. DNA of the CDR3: TGTGCCAGCAGCGCGGACAGCTCATCGGGGCAGCCCCAGCATTTT. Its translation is CASSADSSSGQPQHF.

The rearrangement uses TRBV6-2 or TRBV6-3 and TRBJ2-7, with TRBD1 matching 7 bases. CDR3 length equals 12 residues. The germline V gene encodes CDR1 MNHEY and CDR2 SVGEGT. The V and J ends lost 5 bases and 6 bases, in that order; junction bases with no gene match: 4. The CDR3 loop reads CASSTRQGEQYF. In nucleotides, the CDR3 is TGTGCCAGCAGTACCAGACAGGGCGAGCAGTACTTC.

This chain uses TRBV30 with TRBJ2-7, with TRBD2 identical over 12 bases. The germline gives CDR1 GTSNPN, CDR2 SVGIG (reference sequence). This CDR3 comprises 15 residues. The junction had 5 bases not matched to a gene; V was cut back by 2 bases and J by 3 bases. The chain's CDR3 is CAWSLTSGRFYEQYF. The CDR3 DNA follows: TGTGCCTGGAGTCTCACTAGCGGGAGGTTCTACGAGCAGTACTTC.

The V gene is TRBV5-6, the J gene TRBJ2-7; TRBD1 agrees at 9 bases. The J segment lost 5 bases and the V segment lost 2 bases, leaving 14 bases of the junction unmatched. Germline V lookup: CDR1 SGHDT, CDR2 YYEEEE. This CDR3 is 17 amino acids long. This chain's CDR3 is CASSLVLGTGRFHEQYF. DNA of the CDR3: TGTGCCAGCAGCTTAGTCTTGGGGACAGGGAGGTTCCACGAGCAGTACTTC.

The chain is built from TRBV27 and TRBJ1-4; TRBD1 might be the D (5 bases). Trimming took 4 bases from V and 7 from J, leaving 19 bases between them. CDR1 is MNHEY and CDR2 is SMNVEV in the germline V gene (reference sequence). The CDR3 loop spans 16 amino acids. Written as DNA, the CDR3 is TGTGCCAGCAGTTGGACTCGAACGGGGCAGGGTGAAAAACTGTTTTTT. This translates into CASSWTRTGQGEKLFF. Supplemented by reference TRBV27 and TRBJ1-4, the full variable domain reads EAQVTQNPRYLITVTGKKLTVTCSQNMNHEYMSWYRQDPGLGLRQIYYSMNVEVTDKGDVPEGYKVSRKEKRNFPLILESPSPNQTSLYFCASSWTRTGQGEKLFFGSGTQLSVL.

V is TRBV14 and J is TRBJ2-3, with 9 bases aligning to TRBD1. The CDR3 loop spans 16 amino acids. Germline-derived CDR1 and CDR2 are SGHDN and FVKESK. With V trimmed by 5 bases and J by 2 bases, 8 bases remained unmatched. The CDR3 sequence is CASSLRQGDFTDTQYF. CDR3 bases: TGTGCCAGCAGCTTGAGACAGGGGGACTTCACAGATACGCAGTATTTT.

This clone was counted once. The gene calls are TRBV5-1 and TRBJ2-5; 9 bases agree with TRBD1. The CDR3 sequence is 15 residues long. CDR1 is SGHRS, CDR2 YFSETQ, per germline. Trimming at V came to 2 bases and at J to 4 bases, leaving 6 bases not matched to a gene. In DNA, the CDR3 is TGCGCCAGCAGCTTAGGGACAGGGATGATAGAGACCCAGTACTTC. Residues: CASSLGTGMIETQYF.

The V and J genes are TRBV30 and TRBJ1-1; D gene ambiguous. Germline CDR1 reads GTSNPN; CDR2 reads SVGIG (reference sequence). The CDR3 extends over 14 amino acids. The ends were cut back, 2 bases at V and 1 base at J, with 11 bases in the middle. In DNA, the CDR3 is TGTGCCTGGAGTCCCCCGGGTCGGAACACTGAAGCTTTCTTT. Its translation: CAWSPPGRNTEAFF.

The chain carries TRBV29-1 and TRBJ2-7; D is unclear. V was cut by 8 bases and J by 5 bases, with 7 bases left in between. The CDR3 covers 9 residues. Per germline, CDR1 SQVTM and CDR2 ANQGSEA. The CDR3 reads CSLFHEQYF. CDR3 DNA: TGCAGCCTTTTCCACGAGCAGTACTTC.

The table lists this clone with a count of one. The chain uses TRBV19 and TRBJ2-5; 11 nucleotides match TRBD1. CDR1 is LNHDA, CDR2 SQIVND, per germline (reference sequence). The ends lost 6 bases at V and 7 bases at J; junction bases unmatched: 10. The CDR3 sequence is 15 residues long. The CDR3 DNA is TGTGCCAGTAGCTCCGGGACAGGGGGTGGATGGACCCAGTACTTC. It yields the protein CASSSGTGGGWTQYF.

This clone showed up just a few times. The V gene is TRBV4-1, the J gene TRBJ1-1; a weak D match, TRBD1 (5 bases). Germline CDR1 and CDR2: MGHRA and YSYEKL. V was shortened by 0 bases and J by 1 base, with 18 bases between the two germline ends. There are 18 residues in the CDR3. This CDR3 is CASSQDGSRRGWNTEAFF. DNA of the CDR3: TGCGCCAGCAGCCAAGACGGCTCTCGGCGGGGCTGGAACACTGAAGCTTTCTTT.

CDR3 in DNA: TGTGCCAGCAGTGTCCCGGACAGGGGAGGTGAGCAGTTCTTC. It specifies CASSVPDRGGEQFF. The V gene is TRBV25-1, the J gene TRBJ2-1, with 9 bases matching TRBD1. The CDR3 contains 14 residues. The V gene end was trimmed by 4 bases and the J gene end by 9 bases; junction bases not matched to a gene: 7. CDR1 and CDR2 from the germline V gene are MGHDK and SYGVNS.